This record covers a single T cell receptor (beta chain). The antigen is not known. The patients with Susac syndrome were individuals who fulfilled the recently defined diagnostic criteria for disease that was either definite or probable. After extraction with the RNeasy kit, about 0.5 to 1 ug of the RNA was reverse transcribed using random hexamers. TCRdb redid the calling of the immunoSEQ multiplex PCR reads with MiXCR, one entry per CDR3 protein. The data show roughly 52,000 distinct CDR3 sequences, with roughly 94% seen just once and 0.75% held by the top ten. This specimen comes from a study of CD8 T cells in Susac syndrome. The overall study: Patients with Susac syndrome had blood drawn and were at that point therapy-naive, on corticosteroids, or on intravenous immunoglobulin alone.

Overall study results and limits: Susac-specific public clones found in total CD8+ repertoires numbered 15 to 20, and those in CD8+ TEMRA repertoires numbered several. Regarding the TCR sequencing and HLA analysis, the study admitted that a relatively small number of individuals were involved.

Losses at the gene ends were 3 bases for V and 10 bases for J; bases not matched to a gene: 10. Germline loops: CDR1 LNHDA, CDR2 SQIVND (reference sequence). CDR3 size: 14 residues. The sequenced sample consisted of CD8+ T cells from PBMCs. The clonotype originates from a human donor with Susac syndrome. V is TRBV19 and J is TRBJ1-1; 8 nucleotides line up with TRBD1. The CDR3 nucleotides are TGTGCCAGTAGTATCTCCCAGGGGGCCCTGGGAGCTTTCTTT. The encoded protein is CASSISQGALGAFF.